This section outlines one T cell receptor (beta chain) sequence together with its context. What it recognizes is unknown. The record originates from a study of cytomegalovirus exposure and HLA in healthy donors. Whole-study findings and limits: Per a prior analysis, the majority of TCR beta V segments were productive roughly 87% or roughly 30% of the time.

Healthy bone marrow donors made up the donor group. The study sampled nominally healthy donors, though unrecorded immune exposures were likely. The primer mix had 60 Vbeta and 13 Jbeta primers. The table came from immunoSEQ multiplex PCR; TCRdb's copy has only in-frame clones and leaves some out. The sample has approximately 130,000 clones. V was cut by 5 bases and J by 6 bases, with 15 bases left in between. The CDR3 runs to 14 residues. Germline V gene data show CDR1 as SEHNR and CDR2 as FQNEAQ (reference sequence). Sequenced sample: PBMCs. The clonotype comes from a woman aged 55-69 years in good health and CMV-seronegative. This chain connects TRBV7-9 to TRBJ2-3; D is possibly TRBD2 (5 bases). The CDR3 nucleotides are TGTGCCAGCAGCCTCACGGGGAAGATGGATACGCAGTATTTT. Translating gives CASSLTGKMDTQYF.